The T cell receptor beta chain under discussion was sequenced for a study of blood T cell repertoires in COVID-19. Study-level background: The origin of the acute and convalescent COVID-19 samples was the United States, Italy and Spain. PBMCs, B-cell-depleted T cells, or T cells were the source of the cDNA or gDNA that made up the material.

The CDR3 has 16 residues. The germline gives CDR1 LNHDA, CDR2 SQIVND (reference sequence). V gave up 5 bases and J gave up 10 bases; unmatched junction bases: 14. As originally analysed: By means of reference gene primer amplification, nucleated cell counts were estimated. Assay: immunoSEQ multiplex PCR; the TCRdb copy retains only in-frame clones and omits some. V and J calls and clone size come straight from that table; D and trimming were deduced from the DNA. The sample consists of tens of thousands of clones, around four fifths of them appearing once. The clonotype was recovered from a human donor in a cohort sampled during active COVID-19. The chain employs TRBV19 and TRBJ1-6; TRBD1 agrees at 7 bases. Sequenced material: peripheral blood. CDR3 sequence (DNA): TGTGCCAGTAGTCCTAATCCGGGACAGCGCCTATCACCCCTCCACTTT. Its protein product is CASSPNPGQRLSPLHF.